The rows below give T cell receptor beta chains drawn from one sample of a study of cytotoxic CD8 clonotypes in ibrutinib-treated CLL. TCRdb keeps only in-frame clones here, not all; method: immunoSEQ multiplex PCR. The table has more than 110,000 clones, around 81% seen once. The specimen was PBMCs, collected after 36 months of ibrutinib treatment. The receptor source for this set is a human donor with chronic lymphocytic leukemia. CDR3s include the opening cysteine and the closing phenylalanine or tryptophan. A D gene is named only where the DNA matches it firmly. Size is omitted from some rows. Given values are once, few, many or a class for expanded clones.

D: TRBD2; V: TRBV9; size: NA; J: TRBJ2-1; CDR3: CASSSRESRNEQFF
D: TRBD1; V: TRBV27; size: NA; J: TRBJ1-2; CDR3: CASSSLDRPNYGYTF
D: NA; V: TRBV5-6; size: NA; J: TRBJ2-7; CDR3: CASSWPRGASDEQYF
D: NA; V: TRBV2; size: NA; J: TRBJ2-1; CDR3: CASSGQPPLFNEQFF
D: NA; V: TRBV2; size: once; J: TRBJ2-2; CDR3: CASSESGASTGELFF
D: NA; V: TRBV30; size: NA; J: TRBJ1-4; CDR3: CAWSVQRIGKLFF
D: NA; V: TRBV2; size: NA; J: TRBJ1-4; CDR3: CASSRANEKLFF
D: NA; V: TRBV29-1; size: few; J: TRBJ2-7; CDR3: CSVEDGTYEQYF
D: NA; V: TRBV7-9; size: NA; J: TRBJ1-5; CDR3: CASSLLSPGISNQPQHF
D: NA; V: TRBV5-1; size: NA; J: TRBJ1-2; CDR3: CASNPGGGNYGYTF
D: NA; V: TRBV14; size: NA; J: TRBJ2-1; CDR3: CASSTFSGTFSYNEQFF
D: NA; V: TRBV6-1; size: once; J: TRBJ1-6; CDR3: CASTEWGVRRSPLHF
D: TRBD2; V: TRBV7-8; size: NA; J: TRBJ2-1; CDR3: CASSYHWTSGNEQFF
D: NA; V: TRBV5-1; size: NA; J: TRBJ2-5; CDR3: CASSYGTVGTQYF
D: TRBD1; V: TRBV6-1; size: NA; J: TRBJ1-5; CDR3: CASSEMTGSINQPQHF
D: NA; V: TRBV7-9; size: NA; J: TRBJ1-1; CDR3: CASSLRGNTEAFF
D: NA; V: TRBV6-5; size: few; J: TRBJ1-6; CDR3: CASRNHGTPGSPLHF
D: NA; V: TRBV7-9; size: NA; J: TRBJ2-7; CDR3: CASSPIGFHYEQYF
D: NA; V: TRBV4-2; size: NA; J: TRBJ2-5; CDR3: CASSQETRETQYF
D: NA; V: TRBV5-1; size: NA; J: TRBJ2-5; CDR3: CASSPDVGQETQYF
D: NA; V: TRBV6-5; size: NA; J: TRBJ1-1; CDR3: CALLLRGVTEAFF
D: NA; V: TRBV7-9; size: NA; J: TRBJ2-7; CDR3: CASSLAHGSSYEQYF
D: NA; V: TRBV30; size: few; J: TRBJ1-6; CDR3: CAWSVLRTNSPLHF
D: NA; V: TRBV18; size: few; J: TRBJ1-2; CDR3: CASSPPSYQAYYGYTF
D: NA; V: TRBV2; size: medium-sized; J: TRBJ1-2; CDR3: CASSARTAYGYTF
D: TRBD2; V: TRBV4-2; size: few; J: TRBJ2-2; CDR3: CASSQDLLAPGELFF
D: NA; V: TRBV6-6; size: NA; J: TRBJ2-5; CDR3: CASSYSRGVSQETQYF
D: TRBD2; V: TRBV9; size: NA; J: TRBJ2-1; CDR3: CASSVGRAVWDEQFF
D: NA; V: TRBV29-1; size: NA; J: TRBJ1-2; CDR3: CSVVGGRYGYTF
D: NA; V: TRBV4-2; size: NA; J: TRBJ2-1; CDR3: CASSQDIHEQFF
D: NA; V: TRBV18; size: NA; J: TRBJ2-5; CDR3: CASSPPSSARETQYF
D: NA; V: TRBV27; size: NA; J: TRBJ2-1; CDR3: CASSLTFYNEQFF
D: NA; V: TRBV29-1; size: NA; J: TRBJ1-2; CDR3: CSVEAPGAAVRGYTF
D: TRBD1; V: TRBV5-4; size: NA; J: TRBJ1-6; CDR3: CASSWDRSNSPLHF
D: NA; V: TRBV6-1; size: NA; J: TRBJ1-1; CDR3: CASSRELFTEAFF
D: TRBD1; V: TRBV6-5; size: NA; J: TRBJ1-5; CDR3: CASSSTGPNQPQHF
D: NA; V: TRBV29-1; size: NA; J: TRBJ2-5; CDR3: CSVDDKETQYF
D: TRBD2; V: TRBV25-1; size: NA; J: TRBJ2-3; CDR3: CASSEYFAGVYTDTQYF
D: TRBD1; V: TRBV6-5; size: NA; J: TRBJ2-7; CDR3: CASGRQGSYEQYF
D: NA; V: TRBV2; size: few; J: TRBJ1-1; CDR3: CASRAGARNTEAFF
D: TRBD2; V: TRBV10-3; size: NA; J: TRBJ2-3; CDR3: CAISESFGTSGDVTDTQYF
D: TRBD2; V: TRBV7-7; size: NA; J: TRBJ2-1; CDR3: CASRQVSGGYNEQFF
D: NA; V: TRBV29-1; size: NA; J: TRBJ1-1; CDR3: CSAYRVFRTEAFF
D: NA; V: TRBV4-1; size: NA; J: TRBJ1-3; CDR3: CASSQEGNTIYF
D: TRBD1; V: TRBV5-1; size: NA; J: TRBJ2-3; CDR3: CASSRPGQNTDTQYF